The clone carrying this TCR beta chain was observed once. The junction and the germline gene differ at one end; a read error may be behind it. Per germline, CDR1 SSHAT and CDR2 FNYEAQ (reference sequence). The CDR3 is 17 amino acids. Repertoires were generated with immunoSEQ multiplex PCR, while TCRdb's copy carries only in-frame clones and drops some. The table shows approximately 660,000 clones, with more than 75% occurring only once. These data are taken from a study of shared T cell receptors in the human thymus. Another study also made use of these data, one on human thymus T cells. That investigation notes: Thymic material originated from resections removed in the course of corrective heart surgery.

Sequenced material: thymocytes. The source of this sequence is a boy younger than two with a congenital heart defect. The V and J genes are TRBV7-7 and TRBJ2-2; 7 nucleotides agree with TRBD2. CDR3 sequence: CASSGTRERGNTGELFF. DNA for the CDR3: TGTGCTAGCAGCGGGACCCGGGAGCGGGGGAACACCGGGGAGCTGTTTTTT. Combining the CDR3 with reference TRBV7-7 and TRBJ2-2 gives the whole variable domain GAGVSQSPRYKVTKRGQDVTLRCDPISSHATLYWYQQALGQGPEFLTYFNYEAQPDKSGLPSDRFSAERPEGSISTLTIQRTEQRDSAMYRCASSGTRERGNTGELFFGEGSRLTVL.